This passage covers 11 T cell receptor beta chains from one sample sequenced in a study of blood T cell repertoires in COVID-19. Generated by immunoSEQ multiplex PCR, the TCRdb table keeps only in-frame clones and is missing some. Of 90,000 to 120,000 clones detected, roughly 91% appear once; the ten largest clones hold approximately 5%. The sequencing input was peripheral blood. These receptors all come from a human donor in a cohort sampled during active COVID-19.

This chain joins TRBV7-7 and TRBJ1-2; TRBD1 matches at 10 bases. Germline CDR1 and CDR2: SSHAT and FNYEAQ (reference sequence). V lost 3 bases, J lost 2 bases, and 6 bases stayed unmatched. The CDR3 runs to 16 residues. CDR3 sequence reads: CASSLGQGMANYGYTF. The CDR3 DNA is TGTGCCAGCAGCTTGGGACAGGGGATGGCGAACTATGGCTACACCTTC.

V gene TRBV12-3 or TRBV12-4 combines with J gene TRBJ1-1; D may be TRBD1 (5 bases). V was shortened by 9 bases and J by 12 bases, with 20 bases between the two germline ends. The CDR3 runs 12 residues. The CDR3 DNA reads TGTGCCAGTCGTCCTGAGGGACTTCGGCCTTTCTTT. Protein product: CASRPEGLRPFF.

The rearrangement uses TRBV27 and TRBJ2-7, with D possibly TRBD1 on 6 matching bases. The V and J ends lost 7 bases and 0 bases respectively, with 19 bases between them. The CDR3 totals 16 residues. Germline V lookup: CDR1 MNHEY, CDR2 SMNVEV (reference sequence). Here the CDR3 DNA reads TGTGCCAGCAAAAAGATAACCGGGACAACCTCCTACGAGCAGTACTTC. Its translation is CASKKITGTTSYEQYF.

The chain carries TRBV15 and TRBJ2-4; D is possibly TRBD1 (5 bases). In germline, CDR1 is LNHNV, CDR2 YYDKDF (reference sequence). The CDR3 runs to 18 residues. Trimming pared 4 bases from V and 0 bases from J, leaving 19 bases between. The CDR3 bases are TGTGCCACCAGCACCTCCTCCGCAGGGAATCTAGCCAAAAACATTCAGTACTTC. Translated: CATSTSSAGNLAKNIQYF. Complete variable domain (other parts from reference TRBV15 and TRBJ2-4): DAMVIQNPRYQVTQFGKPVTLSCSQTLNHNVMYWYQQKSSQAPKLLFHYYDKDFNNEADTPDNFQSRRPNTSFCFLDIRSPGLGDTAMYLCATSTSSAGNLAKNIQYFGAGTRLSVL.

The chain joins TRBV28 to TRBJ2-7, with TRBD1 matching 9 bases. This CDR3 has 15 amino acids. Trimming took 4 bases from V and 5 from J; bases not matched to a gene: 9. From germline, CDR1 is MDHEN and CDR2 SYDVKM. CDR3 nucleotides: TGTGCCAGCAGTTCCGCCGGGACAGGGTTCAACGAGCAGTACTTC. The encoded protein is CASSSAGTGFNEQYF.

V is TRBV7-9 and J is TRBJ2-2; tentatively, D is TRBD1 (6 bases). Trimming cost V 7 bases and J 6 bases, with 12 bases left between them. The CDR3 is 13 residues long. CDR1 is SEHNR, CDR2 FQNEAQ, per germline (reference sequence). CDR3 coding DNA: TGTGCCAGCACCCTACAGGGTCCCGGGGAGCTGTTTTTT. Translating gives CASTLQGPGELFF.

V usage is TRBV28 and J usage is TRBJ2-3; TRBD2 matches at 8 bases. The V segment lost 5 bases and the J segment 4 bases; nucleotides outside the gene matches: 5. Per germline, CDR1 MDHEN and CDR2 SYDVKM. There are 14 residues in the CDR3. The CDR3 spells CASSPAGVADTQYF. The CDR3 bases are TGTGCCAGCAGTCCAGCGGGAGTGGCAGATACGCAGTATTTT.

The CDR3 region is CASSRLGLAGGPETYNEQFF. The CDR3 DNA is TGCGCCAGCAGCCGCCTGGGACTAGCGGGAGGGCCGGAAACCTACAATGAGCAGTTCTTC. The chain uses TRBV4-1 and TRBJ2-1; 16 nucleotides line up with TRBD2. The CDR3 consists of 20 residues. Trimming at V came to 4 bases and at J to 2 bases, leaving 11 bases not matched to a gene. Germline V gene sequence: CDR1 MGHRA, CDR2 YSYEKL.

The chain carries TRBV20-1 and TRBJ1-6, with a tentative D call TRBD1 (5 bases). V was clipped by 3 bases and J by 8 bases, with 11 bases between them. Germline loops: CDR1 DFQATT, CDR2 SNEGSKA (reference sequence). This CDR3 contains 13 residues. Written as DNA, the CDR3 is TGCAGTGCTAGTGGTCAGGGTGATTCACCCCTCCACTTT. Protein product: CSASGQGDSPLHF.

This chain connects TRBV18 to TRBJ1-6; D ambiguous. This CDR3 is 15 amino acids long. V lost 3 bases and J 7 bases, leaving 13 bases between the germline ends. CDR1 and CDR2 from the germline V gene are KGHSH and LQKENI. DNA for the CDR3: TGTGCCAGCTCACCTCCCACCCGGGGAAATTCACCCCTCCACTTT. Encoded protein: CASSPPTRGNSPLHF.

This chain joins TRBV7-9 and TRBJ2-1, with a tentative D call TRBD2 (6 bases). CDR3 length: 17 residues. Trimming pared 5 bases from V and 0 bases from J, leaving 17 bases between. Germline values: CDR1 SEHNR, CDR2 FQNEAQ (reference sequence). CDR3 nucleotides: TGTGCCAGCAGCGTCCTGGAGGGGATTAGCTCCTACAATGAGCAGTTCTTC. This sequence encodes CASSVLEGISSYNEQFF.